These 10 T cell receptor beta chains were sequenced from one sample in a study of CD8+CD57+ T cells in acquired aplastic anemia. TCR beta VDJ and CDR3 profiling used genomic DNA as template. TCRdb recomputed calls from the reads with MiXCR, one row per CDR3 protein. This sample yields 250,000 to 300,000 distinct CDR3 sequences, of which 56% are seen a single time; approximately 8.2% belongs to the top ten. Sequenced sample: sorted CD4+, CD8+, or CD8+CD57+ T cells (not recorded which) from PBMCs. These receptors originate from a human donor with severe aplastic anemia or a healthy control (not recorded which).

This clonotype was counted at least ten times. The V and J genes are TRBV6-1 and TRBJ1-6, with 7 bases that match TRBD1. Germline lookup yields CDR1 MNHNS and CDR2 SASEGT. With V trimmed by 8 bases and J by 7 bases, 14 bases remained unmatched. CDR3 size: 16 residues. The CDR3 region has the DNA TGTGCCAGCGGCTATCCTAACAGGGGCGGGAATTCACCCCTCCACTTT. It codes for CASGYPNRGGNSPLHF.

CDR3 sequence (DNA): TGTGCCAGCAGCTTAGTTAGCCGACGGGAGCAGTTCTTC. It codes for CASSLVSRREQFF. V and J are TRBV7-9 and TRBJ2-1, with unresolved D. The V end was cut by 1 base, the J end by 10 bases, with 11 bases between. The CDR3 totals 13 residues. Germline CDR1 reads SEHNR; CDR2 reads FQNEAQ (reference sequence).

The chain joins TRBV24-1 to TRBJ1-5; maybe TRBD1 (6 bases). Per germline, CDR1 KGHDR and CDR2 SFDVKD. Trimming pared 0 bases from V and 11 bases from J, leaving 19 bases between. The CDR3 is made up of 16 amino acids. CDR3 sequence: CATSDLHREYQETQHF. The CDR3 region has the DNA TGTGCCACCAGTGATTTGCACAGGGAGTACCAAGAGACCCAGCATTTT.

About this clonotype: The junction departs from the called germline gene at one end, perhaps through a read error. In nucleotides, the CDR3 is TGTGCCATCAGTGAGTCGGGGGGGGACGGCTACGCCTTC. Encoded protein: CAISESGGDGYAF. The chain is built from TRBV10-3 and TRBJ1-2, with D possibly matching TRBD1 (5 bases). The germline V gene encodes CDR1 ENHRY and CDR2 SYGVKD. The CDR3 contains 13 residues.

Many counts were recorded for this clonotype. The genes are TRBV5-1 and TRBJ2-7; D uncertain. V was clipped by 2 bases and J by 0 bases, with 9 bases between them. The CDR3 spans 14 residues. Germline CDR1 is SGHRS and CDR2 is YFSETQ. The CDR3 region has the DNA TGCGCCAGCAGCTTAGAAGGGATCTCCTACGAGCAGTACTTC. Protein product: CASSLEGISYEQYF. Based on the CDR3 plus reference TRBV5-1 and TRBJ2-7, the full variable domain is KAGVTQTPRYLIKTRGQQVTLSCSPISGHRSVSWYQQTPGQGLQFLFEYFSETQRNKGNFPGRFSGRQFSNSRSEMNVSTLELGDSALYLCASSLEGISYEQYFGPGTRLTVT.

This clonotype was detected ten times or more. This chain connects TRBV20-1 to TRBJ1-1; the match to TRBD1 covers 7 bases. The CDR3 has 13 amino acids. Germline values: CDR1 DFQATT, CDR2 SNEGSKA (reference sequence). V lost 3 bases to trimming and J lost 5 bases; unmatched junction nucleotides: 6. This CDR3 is CSARYRGRTEAFF. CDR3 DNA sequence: TGCAGTGCTAGGTACAGGGGCCGGACTGAAGCTTTCTTT.

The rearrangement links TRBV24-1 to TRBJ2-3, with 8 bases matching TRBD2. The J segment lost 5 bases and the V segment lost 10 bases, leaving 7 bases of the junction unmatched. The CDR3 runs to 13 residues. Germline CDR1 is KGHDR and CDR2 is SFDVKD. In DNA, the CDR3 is TGTGCCACAGGGCGGCTAGCGGGAGATACGCAGTATTTT. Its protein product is CATGRLAGDTQYF.

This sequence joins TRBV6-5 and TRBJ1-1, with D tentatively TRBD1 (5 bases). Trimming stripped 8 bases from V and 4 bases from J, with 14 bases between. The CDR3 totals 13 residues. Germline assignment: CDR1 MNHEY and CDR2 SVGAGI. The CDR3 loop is CASRKGGATEAFF. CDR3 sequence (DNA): TGTGCCAGCCGGAAGGGAGGGGCCACTGAAGCTTTCTTT.

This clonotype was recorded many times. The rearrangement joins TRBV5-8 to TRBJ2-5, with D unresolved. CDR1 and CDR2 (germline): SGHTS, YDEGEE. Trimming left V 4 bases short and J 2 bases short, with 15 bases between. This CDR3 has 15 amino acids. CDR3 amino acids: CASSPHTPQQETQYF. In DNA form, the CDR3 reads TGTGCCAGCAGCCCACATACGCCCCAACAAGAGACCCAGTACTTC.

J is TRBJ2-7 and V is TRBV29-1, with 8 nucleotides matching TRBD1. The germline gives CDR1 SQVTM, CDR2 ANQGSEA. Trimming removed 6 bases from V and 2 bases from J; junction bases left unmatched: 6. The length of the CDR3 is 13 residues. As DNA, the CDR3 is TGCAGCGTGGCGGACAGGGCCCCCTACGAGCAGTACTTC. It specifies CSVADRAPYEQYF.